The 29 T cell receptor beta chains listed next were all sequenced from one sample in a study of T cells in tumors after PD-1 blockade. This table comes from immunoSEQ multiplex PCR, and its TCRdb copy is limited to in-frame clones, with some not included. The sample lists around 50,000 clones; more than 75% were seen once. The sample consisted of PBMCs, taken before anti-PD-1 treatment. The receptors here all came from a human donor with basal cell carcinoma.

J is TRBJ1-3 and V is TRBV6-5, with D possibly matching TRBD1 (6 bases). Per the germline V gene, CDR1 is MNHEY and CDR2 is SVGAGI. Trimming shortened V by 2 bases and J by 1 base, and 9 bases separated the two germline ends. The length of the CDR3 is 15 residues. As DNA, the CDR3 is TGTGCCAGCAGTTACGGAACAGGGTCTGGAAACACCATATATTTT. Its protein is CASSYGTGSGNTIYF.

The CDR3 sequence is CASSSGQLNQPQHF. The CDR3, as DNA: TGTGCCAGCAGCTCGGGACAGTTAAATCAGCCCCAGCATTTT. The gene calls are TRBV7-9 and TRBJ1-5, with 7 bases lining up with TRBD1. Germline lookup yields CDR1 SEHNR and CDR2 FQNEAQ (reference sequence). This CDR3 region has 14 residues. The V gene end was trimmed by 4 bases and the J gene end by 4 bases; junction bases not matched to a gene: 4.

This clone has only a few counts. The rearrangement links TRBV7-9 to TRBJ1-2; the D is unclear. The CDR3 contains 13 residues. Trimming took 3 bases from V and 2 from J, leaving 7 bases between them. The germline V gene encodes CDR1 SEHNR and CDR2 FQNEAQ (reference sequence). For the CDR3, the DNA is TGTGCCAGCAGCTTGGGGAACAACTATGGCTACACCTTC. Protein product: CASSLGNNYGYTF.

CDR3 DNA: TGTGCCAGCAGCTTGCCGTCAGGGAGCGGCGGGTCCTACGAGCAGTACTTC. This gives the protein CASSLPSGSGGSYEQYF. This sequence joins TRBV5-4 and TRBJ2-7; D might be TRBD1 or TRBD2, each matching 5 bases. V was clipped by 1 base and J by 1 base, with 18 bases between them. The CDR3 spans 17 residues. Germline loops: CDR1 SGHNT, CDR2 YYREEE (reference sequence).

The V gene is TRBV3-1 (or the pseudogene TRBV3-2), the J gene TRBJ2-2, with TRBD2 as a possible D gene (5 bases). The CDR3 loop spans 17 amino acids. Germline V gene sequence: CDR1 LGHDT, CDR2 YNNKEL (reference sequence). V was cut by 4 bases and J by 1 base, with 16 bases left in between. The CDR3 here is CASSPQMPGLNTGELFF. As DNA, the CDR3 is TGTGCCAGCAGCCCCCAGATGCCGGGGTTGAACACCGGGGAGCTGTTTTTT.

By frequency in the sample, this clone is medium-sized (0.01 to 0.1%). This rearrangement joins TRBV28 to TRBJ1-1; D not resolved. This CDR3 region has 14 residues. Germline V CDR1 and CDR2: MDHEN, SYDVKM. V was shortened by 2 bases and J by 4 bases, with 11 bases between the two germline ends. As DNA, the CDR3 is TGTGCCAGCAGTTTAAGGGTAGGGAGCACTGAAGCTTTCTTT. Translation gives CASSLRVGSTEAFF.

In its sample, this clone was seen once. This chain uses TRBV15 with TRBJ2-2; D uncertain. V lost 1 base and J lost 1, with 7 bases in between. Per the germline V gene, CDR1 is LNHNV and CDR2 is YYDKDF (reference sequence). CDR3 length: 15 amino acids. CDR3 sequence (DNA): TGTGCCACCAGCAGAGCAGTACAGAACACCGGGGAGCTGTTTTTT. It is translated as CATSRAVQNTGELFF. Supplemented by reference TRBV15 and TRBJ2-2, the full variable domain reads DAMVIQNPRYQVTQFGKPVTLSCSQTLNHNVMYWYQQKSSQAPKLLFHYYDKDFNNEADTPDNFQSRRPNTSFCFLDIRSPGLGDTAMYLCATSRAVQNTGELFFGEGSRLTVL.

This chain joins TRBV28 and TRBJ2-7; TRBD1 agrees at 9 bases. The V and J ends lost 7 bases and 2 bases, in that order; junction bases with no gene match: 6. From germline, CDR1 is MDHEN and CDR2 SYDVKM. There are 14 residues in the CDR3. CDR3 nucleotides: TGTGCCAGCACCCCGGGGACAGGGCCCTACGAGCAGTACTTC. It encodes CASTPGTGPYEQYF.

The chain couples TRBV5-4 to TRBJ2-5, with 10 bases identical to TRBD1. There are 15 residues in the CDR3. The germline V gene encodes CDR1 SGHNT and CDR2 YYREEE (reference sequence). The ends lost 4 bases at V and 0 bases at J; junction bases unmatched: 3. The CDR3 DNA sequence: TGTGCCAGCAGCGGGGACAGGGGATACCAAGAGACCCAGTACTTC. This codes for CASSGDRGYQETQYF.

The V call is TRBV6-5, the J call TRBJ2-1; TRBD1 might be the D (7 bases). This CDR3 is 11 amino acids long. V gave up 5 bases and J gave up 12 bases, with 11 bases separating them. Germline CDR1 is MNHEY and CDR2 is SVGAGI. CDR3 coding DNA: TGTGCCAGCAGTACGCGGGACAGGCAGTTCTTC. Protein: CASSTRDRQFF.

This chain connects TRBV3-1 (or the pseudogene TRBV3-2) to TRBJ1-3; D is unresolved. This CDR3 contains 16 residues. Trimming cost V 1 base and J 0 bases, with 10 bases left between them. The V gene's germline CDR1 is LGHDT and CDR2 YNNKEL (reference sequence). DNA of the CDR3: TGTGCCAGCAGCCAAGTTTACAGACACTCTGGAAACACCATATATTTT. Translated: CASSQVYRHSGNTIYF.

The V and J genes are TRBV1 and TRBJ2-1; TRBD1 reflects the table's D call only, with no check against the DNA. TRBV1 is described as a pseudogene. The CDR3 is 19 amino acids. CDR3 in amino acids: CTSSQDREGGASDRNEQFF. CDR3 nucleotide sequence: TGCACCAGCAGCCAAGATCGGGAAGGGGGCGCGTCGGACCGCAATGAGCAGTTCTTC.

The chain uses TRBV10-2 and TRBJ2-3, with D unclear. This CDR3 region has 14 residues. Germline V gives CDR1 WSHSY, CDR2 SAAADI. V was trimmed by 8 bases and J by 0 bases, leaving 12 bases between them. Written as DNA, the CDR3 is TGCGCCAGCCGGAATGCCCCTAGCACAGATACGCAGTATTTT. Protein: CASRNAPSTDTQYF.

This clone was found many times. The rearrangement uses TRBV9 and TRBJ2-2; 11 nucleotides align to TRBD1. J lost 4 bases, V lost 3 bases, and 5 bases had no gene match. The CDR3 is 16 residues long. Germline V gene sequence: CDR1 SGDLS, CDR2 YYNGEE. The DNA of the CDR3 is TGTGCCAGCAGCGCTTTTGGGACAGGGGGCACCGGGGAGCTGTTTTTT. Translating gives CASSAFGTGGTGELFF.

The chain has TRBV2 and TRBJ1-4, with no clear D. CDR3 length: 14 amino acids. The V gene lost 7 bases and the J gene lost 8 bases, with 17 bases spanning the gap. CDR1 SNHLY and CDR2 FYNNEI come from the germline V gene. Written as DNA, the CDR3 is TGTGCCAGCATCCCTCCATCTCAGAGGGAAAAACTGTTTTTT. Protein: CASIPPSQREKLFF. The variable domain in full, completed from reference TRBV2 and TRBJ1-4, reads EPEVTQTPSHQVTQMGQEVILRCVPISNHLYFYWYRQILGQKVEFLVSFYNNEISEKSEIFDDQFSVERPDGSNFTLKIRSTKLEDSAMYFCASIPPSQREKLFFGSGTQLSVL.

The chain carries TRBV27 and TRBJ2-3; perhaps TRBD1 as D (5 bases). This CDR3 has 14 residues. Trimming shortened V by 1 base and J by 6 bases, and 11 bases separated the two germline ends. Per the germline V gene, CDR1 is MNHEY and CDR2 is SMNVEV (reference sequence). As DNA, the CDR3 is TGTGCCAGCAGTTTATATGGGGCGGCGGATACGCAGTATTTT. This gives the protein CASSLYGAADTQYF.

This clone was seen only a few times. The genes are TRBV5-1 and TRBJ2-3; tentative D call: TRBD1 (5 bases). CDR3 length equals 15 residues. V was clipped by 3 bases and J by 4 bases, with 15 bases between them. Germline CDR1 is SGHRS and CDR2 is YFSETQ. The CDR3 protein is CASSSSGQGADTQYF. In nucleotides, the CDR3 is TGCGCCAGCAGCTCCTCAGGGCAAGGGGCAGATACGCAGTATTTT.

V is TRBV5-1 and J is TRBJ2-2; 11 bases align to TRBD1. Germline CDR1 SGHRS, CDR2 YFSETQ. V gave up 0 bases and J gave up 4 bases; unmatched junction bases: 5. The CDR3 spans 17 residues. The CDR3 DNA sequence: TGCGCCAGCAGCTTGGACGGGACAGGGGGTATCACCGGGGAGCTGTTTTTT. It is translated as CASSLDGTGGITGELFF.

The V gene is TRBV7-9, the J gene TRBJ2-7, with a weak D call TRBD2 (5 bases). The germline V gene encodes CDR1 SEHNR and CDR2 FQNEAQ (reference sequence). V lost 2 bases and J 2 bases, leaving 10 bases between the germline ends. The CDR3 has 14 residues. CDR3 nucleotides: TGTGCCAGCAGCTTATTGGGAGATGCCTACGAGCAGTACTTC. This encodes CASSLLGDAYEQYF.

This clone was observed a few times. This chain uses TRBV28 with TRBJ2-5, with 7 positions matching TRBD1. The germline gives CDR1 MDHEN, CDR2 SYDVKM. Trimming at V came to 1 base and at J to 1 base, leaving 3 bases not matched to a gene. This CDR3 region has 15 residues. The CDR3 nucleotides are TGTGCCAGCAGTTTATACCGGGACAGCCAAGAGACCCAGTACTTC. Encoded protein: CASSLYRDSQETQYF.

This rearrangement joins TRBV18 to TRBJ1-5; 8 bases are a match to TRBD1. The length of the CDR3 is 16 residues. Germline-derived CDR1 and CDR2 are KGHSH and LQKENI. Trimming at V came to 3 bases and at J to 6 bases, leaving 10 bases not matched to a gene. CDR3 sequence: CASSPAGGAGAQPQHF. For the CDR3, the DNA is TGTGCCAGCTCACCCGCAGGGGGCGCGGGGGCTCAGCCCCAGCATTTT.

The gene calls are TRBV6-5 and TRBJ2-1; D may be TRBD1 (6 bases). CDR1 is MNHEY and CDR2 is SVGAGI in the germline V gene. This CDR3 is 14 amino acids long. V was shortened by 6 bases and J by 4 bases, with 13 bases between the two germline ends. The CDR3 DNA reads as TGTGCCAGCAGCTACCCCAGGGGATACAATGAGCAGTTCTTC. It translates to CASSYPRGYNEQFF.

The gene calls are TRBV6-5 and TRBJ1-1; D is possibly TRBD1 (6 bases). The CDR3 contains 14 residues. Germline-derived CDR1 and CDR2 are MNHEY and SVGAGI. The V and J ends lost 6 bases and 2 bases respectively, with 13 bases between them. This CDR3 reads CASRPRQVNTEAFF. The CDR3 coding sequence is TGTGCCAGCAGACCCCGACAGGTTAACACTGAAGCTTTCTTT.

The chain links TRBV7-3 to TRBJ2-1, with 8 bases aligning to TRBD2. From germline, CDR1 is SGHTA and CDR2 FQGTGA. The CDR3 has 15 residues. J lost 4 bases, V lost 2 bases, and 4 bases had no gene match. The DNA for the CDR3 is TGTGCCAGCAGCTTAGGGGGACTAGGGTACAATGAGCAGTTCTTC. Its translation is CASSLGGLGYNEQFF.

This clone appeared once. V gene TRBV7-6 combines with J gene TRBJ2-4, with D unclear. V lost 1 base, J lost 2 bases, and 12 bases lay in between. This CDR3 contains 16 residues. Germline V lookup: CDR1 SGHVS, CDR2 FNYEAQ. The CDR3 loop is CASSLGPWATKNIQYF. The CDR3 nucleotides are TGTGCCAGCAGCTTAGGGCCCTGGGCGACCAAAAACATTCAGTACTTC.

J is TRBJ2-7 and V is TRBV28; 11 bases align to TRBD2. CDR1 and CDR2 from the germline V gene are MDHEN and SYDVKM. The CDR3 totals 16 residues. V lost 4 bases and J lost 4; bases outside the gene matches: 9. In DNA, the CDR3 is TGTGCCAGCAGTTCCTTTACTAGCGGGAGAGTGTACGAGCAGTACTTC. Protein: CASSSFTSGRVYEQYF.

The rearrangement uses TRBV10-2 and TRBJ1-2, with 9 bases that match TRBD1. The germline V gene encodes CDR1 WSHSY and CDR2 SAAADI. The length of the CDR3 is 12 residues. The trim removed 10 bases at V and 6 bases at J, leaving 6 bases unmatched. The CDR3 is CATGTGNHGYTF. In nucleotides, the CDR3 is TGCGCCACCGGGACAGGGAACCATGGCTACACCTTC.

The V call is TRBV18, the J call TRBJ2-2; D is ambiguous. V gave up 5 bases and J gave up 0 bases, with 7 bases separating them. CDR3 size: 14 residues. Germline CDR1 KGHSH, CDR2 LQKENI. CDR3 residues: CASSFTANTGELFF. The CDR3, as DNA: TGTGCCAGCTCATTTACAGCGAACACCGGGGAGCTGTTTTTT.

The genes are TRBV19 and TRBJ2-1; the D is unclear. With 4 bases removed from V and 7 bases from J, the gap between germline ends came to 11 bases. This CDR3 has 13 residues. Germline values: CDR1 LNHDA, CDR2 SQIVND (reference sequence). The CDR3: CASSTFEENEQFF. CDR3 nucleotides: TGTGCCAGTAGTACCTTTGAGGAGAATGAGCAGTTCTTC.